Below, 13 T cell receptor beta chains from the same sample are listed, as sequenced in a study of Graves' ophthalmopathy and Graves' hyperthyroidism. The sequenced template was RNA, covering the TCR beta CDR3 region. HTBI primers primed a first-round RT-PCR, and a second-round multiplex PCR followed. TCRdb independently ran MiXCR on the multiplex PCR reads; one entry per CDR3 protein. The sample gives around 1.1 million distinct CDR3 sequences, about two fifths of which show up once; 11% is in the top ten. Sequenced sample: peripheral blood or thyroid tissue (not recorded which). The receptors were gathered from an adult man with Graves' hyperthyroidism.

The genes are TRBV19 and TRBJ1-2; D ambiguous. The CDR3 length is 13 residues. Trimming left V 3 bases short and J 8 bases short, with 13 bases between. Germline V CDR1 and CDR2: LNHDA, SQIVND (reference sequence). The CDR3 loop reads CASSIFRVGGYTF. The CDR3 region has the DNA TGTGCCAGTAGTATTTTCCGGGTTGGCGGCTACACCTTC.

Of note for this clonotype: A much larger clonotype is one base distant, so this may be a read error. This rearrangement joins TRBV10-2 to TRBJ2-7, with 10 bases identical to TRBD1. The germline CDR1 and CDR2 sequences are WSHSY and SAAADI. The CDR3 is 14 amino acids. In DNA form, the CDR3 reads TGTGCCGTCAGACCCGGGACAGGGGAGTTTGAGCAGTACTTC. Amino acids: CAVRPGTGEFEQYF.

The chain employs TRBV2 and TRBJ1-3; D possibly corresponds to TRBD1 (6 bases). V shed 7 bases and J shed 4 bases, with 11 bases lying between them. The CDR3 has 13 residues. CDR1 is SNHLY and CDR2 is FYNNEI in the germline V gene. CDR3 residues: CASNGQTGNTIYF. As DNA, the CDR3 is TGTGCCAGCAACGGACAGACAGGAAACACCATATATTTT.

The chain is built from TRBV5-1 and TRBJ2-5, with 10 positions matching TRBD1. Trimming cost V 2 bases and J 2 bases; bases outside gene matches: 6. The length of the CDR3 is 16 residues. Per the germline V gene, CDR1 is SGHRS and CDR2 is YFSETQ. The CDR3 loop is CASSFLGQGEQETQYF. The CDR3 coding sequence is TGCGCCAGCAGCTTCCTTGGACAGGGGGAACAAGAGACCCAGTACTTC.

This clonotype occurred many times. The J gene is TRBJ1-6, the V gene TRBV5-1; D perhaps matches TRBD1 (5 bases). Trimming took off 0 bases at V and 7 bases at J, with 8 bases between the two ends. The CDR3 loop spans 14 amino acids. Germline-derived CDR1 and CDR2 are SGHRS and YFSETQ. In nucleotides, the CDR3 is TGCGCCAGCAGCTTGGGTGACAGCAATTCACCCCTCCACTTT. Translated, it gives CASSLGDSNSPLHF.

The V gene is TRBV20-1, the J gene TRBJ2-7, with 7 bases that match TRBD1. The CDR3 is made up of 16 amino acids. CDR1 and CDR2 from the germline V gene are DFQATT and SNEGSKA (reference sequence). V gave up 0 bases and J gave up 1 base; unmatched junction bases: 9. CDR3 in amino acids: CSARDRNRGISYEQYF. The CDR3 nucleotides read TGCAGTGCTAGAGATCGCAACAGGGGTATATCCTACGAGCAGTACTTC.

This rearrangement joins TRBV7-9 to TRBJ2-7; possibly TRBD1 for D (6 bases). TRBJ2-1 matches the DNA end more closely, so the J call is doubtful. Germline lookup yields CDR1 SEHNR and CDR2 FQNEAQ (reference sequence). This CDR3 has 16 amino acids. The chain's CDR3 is CASSFDGTKSYNEQFF. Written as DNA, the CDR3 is TGTGCCAGCAGCTTCGACGGGACAAAATCCTACAATGAGCAGTTCTTC.

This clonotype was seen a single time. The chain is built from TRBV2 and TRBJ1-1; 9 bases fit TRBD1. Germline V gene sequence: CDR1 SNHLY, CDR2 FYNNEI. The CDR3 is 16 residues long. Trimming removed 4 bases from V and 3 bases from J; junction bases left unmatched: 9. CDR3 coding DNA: TGTGCCAGCAGTGGAATCGGGACAGGGAGGTACACTGAAGCTTTCTTT. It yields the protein CASSGIGTGRYTEAFF.

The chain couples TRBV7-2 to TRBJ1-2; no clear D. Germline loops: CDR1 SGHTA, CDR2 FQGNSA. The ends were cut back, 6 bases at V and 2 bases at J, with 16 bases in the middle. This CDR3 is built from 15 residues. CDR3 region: CASSEPVGGNYGYTF. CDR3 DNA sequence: TGTGCCAGCAGTGAACCGGTGGGTGGCAACTATGGCTACACCTTC.

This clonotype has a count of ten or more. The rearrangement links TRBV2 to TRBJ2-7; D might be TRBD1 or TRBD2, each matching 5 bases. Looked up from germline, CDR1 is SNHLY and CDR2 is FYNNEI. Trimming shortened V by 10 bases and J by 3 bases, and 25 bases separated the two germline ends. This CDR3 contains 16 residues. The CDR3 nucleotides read TGTGCCAATAATCTACCAACCGGGACCGTTAACTACGAGCAGTACTTC. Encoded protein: CANNLPTGTVNYEQYF.

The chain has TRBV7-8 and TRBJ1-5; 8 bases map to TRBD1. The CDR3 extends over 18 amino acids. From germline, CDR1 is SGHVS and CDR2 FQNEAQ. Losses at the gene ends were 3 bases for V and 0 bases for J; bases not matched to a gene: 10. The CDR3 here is CASSFPGQEAISNQPQHF. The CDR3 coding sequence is TGTGCCAGCAGCTTCCCGGGACAGGAGGCTATTAGCAATCAGCCCCAGCATTTT.

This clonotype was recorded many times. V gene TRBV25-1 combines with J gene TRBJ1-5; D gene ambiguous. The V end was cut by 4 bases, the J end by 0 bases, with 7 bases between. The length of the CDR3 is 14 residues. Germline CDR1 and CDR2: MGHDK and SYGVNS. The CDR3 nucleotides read TGTGCCAGCAGTGGGCAGAGTAGCAATCAGCCCCAGCATTTT. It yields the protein CASSGQSSNQPQHF.

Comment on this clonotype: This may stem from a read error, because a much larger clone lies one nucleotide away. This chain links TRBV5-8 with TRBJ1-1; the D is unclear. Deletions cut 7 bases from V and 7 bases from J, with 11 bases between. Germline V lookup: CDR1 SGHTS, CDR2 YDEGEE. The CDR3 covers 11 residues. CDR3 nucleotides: TGTGCCAGCGGGAGTGTAAGTGAAGCTTTCTTT. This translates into CASGSVSEAFF.